This T cell receptor beta chain was sequenced during a study of PD-1 blockade in classical Hodgkin lymphoma. CDR1 SEHNR and CDR2 FQNEAQ come from the germline V gene (reference sequence). CDR3 length equals 16 residues. Trimming removed 1 base from V and 3 bases from J, with 14 bases in between. As for time point: cycle 4 day 1 (C4D1), after around six weeks of nivolumab. All trial patients relapsed after autologous stem cell transplantation. TCRdb's table, derived via immunoSEQ multiplex PCR, lists solely in-frame clones and lacks some. The sample gives some 93,000 clones, just under 80% of which show up once; about a tenth is in the top ten.

The V and J genes are TRBV7-9 and TRBJ2-3; weak D call: TRBD1 (6 bases). The TCR was taken from a human donor with classical Hodgkin lymphoma. Sequenced material: peripheral blood mononuclear cells (PBMCs), taken before the fourth cycle of nivolumab. CDR3 nucleotide sequence: TGTGCCAGCAGCTTAGGTGGCCAGGGGACGACAGATACGCAGTATTTT. Amino acids: CASSLGGQGTTDTQYF.